The sequence of this T cell receptor beta chain was determined in a study of CD8 T cells in Susac syndrome. When the RNA was reverse transcribed, random hexamers were used with an input of roughly 0.45 to 1 ug. TCRdb reprocessed the immunoSEQ multiplex PCR reads via MiXCR and lists one record per CDR3 protein. The data contain 55,000 to 70,000 distinct CDR3 sequences, approximately 95% of them singletons. Sequencing of TCR beta was carried out in blood CD8+ and CD4+ T cells. Healthy donors were controls matched for age and sex. This clonotype was found a few times. Trimming shortened V by 3 bases and J by 3 bases, and 9 bases separated the two germline ends. The CDR3 has 13 amino acids. CDR1 is MNHEY and CDR2 is SMNVEV in the germline V gene (reference sequence).

V is TRBV27 and J is TRBJ2-7; D not certain. Material: CD8+ T cells from PBMCs. The TCR sequence derives from a human donor in good health. The CDR3 DNA follows: TGTGCCAGCAGTTTGGGTAGGGTCTACGAGCAGTACTTC. Protein: CASSLGRVYEQYF.